The clone carrying this T cell receptor beta chain was seen once. Trimming cost V 1 base and J 0 bases, with 11 bases left between them. The germline V gene encodes CDR1 SGHDT and CDR2 YYEEEE. The CDR3 has 16 amino acids. This specimen comes from a study of blood T cell repertoires in COVID-19. Study-wide background: Sites in the United States, Italy and Spain provided acute and convalescent COVID-19 samples.

Original handling: Amplifying reference gene primers gave estimates of nucleated cell counts. Profiled with immunoSEQ multiplex PCR; TCRdb holds only in-frame clones, not every one. V and J calls plus clone size are reproduced from that table; the DNA served to infer D and trimming. Here the sample spans approximately 260,000 clones, 70% to 90% being singletons. The TCR sequence derives from a woman aged 70-85 years with acute or convalescent COVID-19. This chain joins TRBV5-6 and TRBJ1-3; D unresolved. What was sequenced was peripheral blood. CDR3 loop: CASSLFGPRSGNTIYF. The CDR3 region has the DNA TGTGCCAGCAGCTTGTTTGGGCCCCGCTCTGGAAACACCATATATTTT.